This TCR beta chain was retrieved from a study of T cells in Graves' hyperthyroidism and ophthalmopathy (dated by TCRdb to about 2019). For context, the study as a whole: Peripheral blood was collected at initial diagnosis, before any treatment. To identify distinguishing TCR V-J signatures, a discovery cohort of some 99 patients was used, comprising 43 with Graves' ophthalmopathy and under 60 with stable Graves' hyperthyroidism. An independent validation cohort of under 20 hyperthyroidism patients and roughly 16 patients who later progressed to ophthalmopathy tested prospective prediction of ophthalmopathy. The 100 discovery patients were randomly split 7:3 into training and test sets. Thyroid tissue and blood T-cell repertoires from several Graves' hyperthyroidism patients were also compared in the study. After sampling, hyperthyroidism patients received methimazole starting at 30 mg daily, and ophthalmopathy patients received high-dose intravenous methylprednisolone. TCR Vbeta CDR3 sequencing of some 140 peripheral blood samples (over 40 ophthalmopathy, roughly 74 hyperthyroidism and roughly 17 progressor patients) is reported in the paper. Overall study outcomes, separate from this receptor: Blood samples also contained most of the expanded thyroid clonotypes (frequency above 0.001), which suggests that blood repertoires may reflect thyroid immune responses. In validation, progression to ophthalmopathy was predicted by the model with 70.59% sensitivity and 72.22% specificity, a median of 6.5 months before onset. No statistical method was used to fix the sample size in advance, and group allocation was not hidden from the investigators. A model built on a 13 V-J signature distinguished ophthalmopathy from stable hyperthyroidism, reaching around 87% sensitivity and around 81% specificity in cross-validation and 80%/75% in testing.

Amplification of TCR beta CDR3 regions was carried out from RNA transcripts. The TCR CDR3 was subjected to a first round of RT-PCR using the HTBI primer set and the Qiagen OneStep RT-PCR kit. A second multiplex PCR round built the libraries, followed by size selection and purification. The libraries were sequenced on an Illumina HiSeq2000 using paired-end 100 bp reads. The study's processing was this. SOAPnuke was used to process the raw data, throwing out any read that contained adapters or uncalled bases, had a mean Phred below 15, or lacked an exact constant-primer or identifier match. COPE v1.2.5 was used to merge high-quality paired reads, and clonotypes were defined as unique nucleotide sequences. MiTCR v1.1 was used to align clonotypes to the IMGT TRBV, TRBD and TRBJ reference segments. The analysis included only V-J combinations with a frequency above 0.0001, which together covered 99% to 99.2% of the repertoires. The TCS score was defined as the ratio of F50 (clonal expansion) to E x V (chaos), calculated using BLOSUM62-based TCRdist between CDR3 peptides within each V-J. Welch's t-statistics and random forest reduced 450 to 600 V-J features to 13, which were used in a naive Bayes classifier (R e1071). TCRdb took the public reads, trimmed them with fastp at Q25, ran MiXCR for clone calling and kept in-frame beta chains. When rows share a CDR3 protein, they turn into one entry using the most common DNA and genes. The V and J calls come from TCRdb's annotation, not from the publication. This sample gives roughly 640,000 distinct CDR3 sequences in total; more than 15% of them show up just once. The ten largest clones represent 2.5% to 4% of the sample.

Ophthalmopathy patients had moderately to severely active disease, Clinical Activity Score of at least 3, NOSPECS grade of at least 4, and duration under 3 months. The study excluded patients with uncontrolled infections, other autoimmune diseases, pregnancy or lactation. Diagnoses relied on clinical symptoms, serum thyroxine and TRAb, thyroid ultrasound and orbital computed tomography. Ficoll-Paque density gradient centrifugation was used to isolate PBMCs from 9.5 to 10 ml of fresh peripheral blood. Total RNA was extracted with Trizol reagent, and quality was checked on an Agilent 2100 Bioanalyzer. This clonotype was picked up many times. There is no known antigen for this receptor. No much larger clone exists at a distance of one base, and base qualities are not known. Sequencing was carried out using blood. This clonotype was sampled from a woman aged 40 to 49 with Graves' ophthalmopathy.

The DNA is as follows: TGTGCCATCAGTTTGACAGGAACTTCCTACGAGCAGTACTTC. It specifies CAISLTGTSYEQYF. The sequence joins TRBV10-3 to TRBJ2-7; the best D guess is TRBD1, with 6 bases matching. As encoded in the germline V gene, CDR1 is ENHRY while CDR2 is SYGVKD. The CDR3 sequence holds 14 residues, the cysteine and phenylalanine included. Just CDR3 DNA is preserved here, 42 bases in frame from base 1. V drops 5 bases and J drops 1 base, leaving 12 bases in between.